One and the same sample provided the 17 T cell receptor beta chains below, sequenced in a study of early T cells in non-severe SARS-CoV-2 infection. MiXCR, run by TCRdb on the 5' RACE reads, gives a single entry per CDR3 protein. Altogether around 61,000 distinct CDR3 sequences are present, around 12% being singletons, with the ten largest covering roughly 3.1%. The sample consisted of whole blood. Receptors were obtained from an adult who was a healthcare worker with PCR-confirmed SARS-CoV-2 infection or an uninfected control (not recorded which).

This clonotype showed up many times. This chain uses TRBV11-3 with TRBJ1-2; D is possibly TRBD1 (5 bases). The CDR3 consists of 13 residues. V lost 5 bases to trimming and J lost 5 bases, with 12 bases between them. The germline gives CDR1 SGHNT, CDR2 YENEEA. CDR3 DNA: TGTGCCAGCAGCGGGACCGGATATTATGGCTACACCTTC. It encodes CASSGTGYYGYTF.

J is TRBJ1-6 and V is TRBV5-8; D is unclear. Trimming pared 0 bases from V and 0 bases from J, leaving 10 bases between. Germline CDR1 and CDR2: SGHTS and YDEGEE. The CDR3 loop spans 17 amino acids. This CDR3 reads CASSLVPESSYNSPLHF. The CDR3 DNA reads TGTGCCAGCAGCTTGGTGCCGGAAAGCTCCTATAATTCACCCCTCCACTTT. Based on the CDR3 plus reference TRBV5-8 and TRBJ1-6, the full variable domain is EAGVTQSPTHLIKTRGQQATLRCSPISGHTSVYWYQQALGLGLQFLLWYDEGEERNRGNFPPRFSGRQFPNYSSELNVNALELEDSALYLCASSLVPESSYNSPLHFGNGTRLTVT.

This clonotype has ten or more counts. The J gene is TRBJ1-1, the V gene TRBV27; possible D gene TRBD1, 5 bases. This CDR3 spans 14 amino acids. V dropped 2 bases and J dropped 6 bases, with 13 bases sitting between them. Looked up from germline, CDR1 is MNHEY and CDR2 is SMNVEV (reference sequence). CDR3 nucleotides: TGTGCCAGCAGTTTAGGGGGGTTAGGGTCTGAAGCTTTCTTT. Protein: CASSLGGLGSEAFF.

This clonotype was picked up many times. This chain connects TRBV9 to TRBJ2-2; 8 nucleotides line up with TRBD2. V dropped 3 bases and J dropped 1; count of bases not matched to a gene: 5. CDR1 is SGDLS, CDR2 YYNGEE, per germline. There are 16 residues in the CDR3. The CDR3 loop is CASSASLAGNTGELFF. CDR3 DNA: TGTGCCAGCAGCGCCAGTCTAGCGGGGAACACCGGGGAGCTGTTTTTT.

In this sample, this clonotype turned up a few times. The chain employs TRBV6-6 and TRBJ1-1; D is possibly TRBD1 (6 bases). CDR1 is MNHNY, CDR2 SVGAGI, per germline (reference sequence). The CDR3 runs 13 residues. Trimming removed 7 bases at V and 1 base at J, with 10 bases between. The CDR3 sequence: CASTWDKNTEAFF. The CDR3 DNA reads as TGTGCCAGCACATGGGACAAGAACACTGAAGCTTTCTTT.

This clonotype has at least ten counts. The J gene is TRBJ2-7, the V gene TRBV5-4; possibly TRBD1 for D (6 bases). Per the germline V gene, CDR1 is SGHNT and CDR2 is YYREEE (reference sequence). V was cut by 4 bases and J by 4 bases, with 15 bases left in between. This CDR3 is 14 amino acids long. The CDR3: CASSLDRSSYEQYF. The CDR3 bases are TGTGCCAGCAGCCTCGACAGGAGCTCGTACGAGCAGTACTTC.

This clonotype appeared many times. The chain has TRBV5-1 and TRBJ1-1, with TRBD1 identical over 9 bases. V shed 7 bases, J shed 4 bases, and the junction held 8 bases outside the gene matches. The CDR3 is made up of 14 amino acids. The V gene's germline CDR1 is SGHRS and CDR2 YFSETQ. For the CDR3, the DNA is TGCGCCAGCGACAGGACAGGGGTGGGCACTGAAGCTTTCTTT. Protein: CASDRTGVGTEAFF.

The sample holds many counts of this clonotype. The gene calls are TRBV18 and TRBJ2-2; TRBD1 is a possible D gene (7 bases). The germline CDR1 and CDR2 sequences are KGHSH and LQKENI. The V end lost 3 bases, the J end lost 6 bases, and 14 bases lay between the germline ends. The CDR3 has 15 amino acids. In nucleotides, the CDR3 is TGTGCCAGCTCACCTTTCGACAGGGAGGCCGGGGAGCTGTTTTTT. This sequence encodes CASSPFDREAGELFF.

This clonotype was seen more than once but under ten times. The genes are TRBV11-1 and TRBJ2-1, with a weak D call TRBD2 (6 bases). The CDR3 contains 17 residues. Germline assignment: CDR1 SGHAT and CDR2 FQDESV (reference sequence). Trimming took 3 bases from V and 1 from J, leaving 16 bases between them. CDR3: CASSFSSRRDSYNEQFF. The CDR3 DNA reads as TGTGCCAGCAGCTTTAGTTCGCGGCGGGATTCCTACAATGAGCAGTTCTTC.

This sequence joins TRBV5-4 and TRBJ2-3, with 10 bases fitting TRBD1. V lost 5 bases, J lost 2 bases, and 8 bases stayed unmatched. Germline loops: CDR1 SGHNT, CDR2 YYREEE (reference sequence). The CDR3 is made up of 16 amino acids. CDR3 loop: CASSRPGQGITDTQYF. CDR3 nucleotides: TGTGCCAGCAGTCGTCCGGGACAGGGGATCACAGATACGCAGTATTTT. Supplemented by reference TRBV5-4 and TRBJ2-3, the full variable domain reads ETGVTQSPTHLIKTRGQQVTLRCSSQSGHNTVSWYQQALGQGPQFIFQYYREEENGRGNFPPRFSGLQFPNYSSELNVNALELDDSALYLCASSRPGQGITDTQYFGPGTRLTVL.

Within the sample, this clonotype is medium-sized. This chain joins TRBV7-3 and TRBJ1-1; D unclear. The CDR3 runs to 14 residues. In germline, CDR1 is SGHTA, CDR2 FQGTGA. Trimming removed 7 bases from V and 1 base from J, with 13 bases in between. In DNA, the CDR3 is TGTGCCAGCACCCAATCTGCGGGGAACACTGAAGCTTTCTTT. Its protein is CASTQSAGNTEAFF.

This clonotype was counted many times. The DNA for the CDR3 is TGTGCCAGCAGCTCGGGGACAACTAAGAACACCGGGGAGCTGTTTTTT. The encoded protein is CASSSGTTKNTGELFF. The gene calls are TRBV7-6 and TRBJ2-2, with D possibly TRBD1 on 6 matching bases. The germline V gene encodes CDR1 SGHVS and CDR2 FNYEAQ. Trimming stripped 4 bases from V and 1 base from J, with 13 bases between. CDR3 length: 16 residues. Filled out from reference TRBV7-6 and TRBJ2-2, the complete variable domain reads GAGVSQSPRYKVTKRGQDVALRCDPISGHVSLYWYRQALGQGPEFLTYFNYEAQQDKSGLPNDRFSAERPEGSISTLTIQRTEQRDSAMYRCASSSGTTKNTGELFFGEGSRLTVL.

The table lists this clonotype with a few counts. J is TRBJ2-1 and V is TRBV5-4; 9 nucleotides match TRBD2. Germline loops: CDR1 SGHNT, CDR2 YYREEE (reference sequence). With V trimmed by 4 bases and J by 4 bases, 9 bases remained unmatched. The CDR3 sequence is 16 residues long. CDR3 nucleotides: TGTGCCAGCAGCCGACCTGGACTAGCGCCTTACAATGAGCAGTTCTTC. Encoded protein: CASSRPGLAPYNEQFF.

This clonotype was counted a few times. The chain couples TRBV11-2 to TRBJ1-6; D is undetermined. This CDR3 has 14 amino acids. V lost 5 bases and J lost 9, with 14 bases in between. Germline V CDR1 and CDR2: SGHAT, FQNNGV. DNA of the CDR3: TGTGCCAGCAGCCGTACCTCAGGAACTTCACCCCTCCACTTT. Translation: CASSRTSGTSPLHF.

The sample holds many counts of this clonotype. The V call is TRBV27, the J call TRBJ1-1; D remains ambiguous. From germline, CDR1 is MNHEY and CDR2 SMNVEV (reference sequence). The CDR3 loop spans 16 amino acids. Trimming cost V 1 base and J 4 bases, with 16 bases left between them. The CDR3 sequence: CASSLYGVGGGTEAFF. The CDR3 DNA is TGTGCCAGCAGTTTATACGGCGTCGGTGGCGGCACTGAAGCTTTCTTT.

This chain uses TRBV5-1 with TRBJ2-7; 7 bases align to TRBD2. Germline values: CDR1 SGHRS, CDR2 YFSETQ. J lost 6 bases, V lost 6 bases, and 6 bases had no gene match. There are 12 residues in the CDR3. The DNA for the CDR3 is TGCGCCAGCACTCAGACGGGGGGCGAGCAGTACTTC. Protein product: CASTQTGGEQYF.

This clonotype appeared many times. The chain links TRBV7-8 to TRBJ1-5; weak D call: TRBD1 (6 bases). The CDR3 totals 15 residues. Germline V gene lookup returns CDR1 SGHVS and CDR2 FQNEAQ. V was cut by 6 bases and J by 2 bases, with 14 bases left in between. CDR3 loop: CASSSPTGRNQPQHF. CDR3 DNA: TGTGCCAGCAGTTCCCCTACAGGGCGCAATCAGCCCCAGCATTTT. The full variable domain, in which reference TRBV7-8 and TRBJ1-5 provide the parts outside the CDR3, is GAGVSQSPRYKVAKRGQDVALRCDPISGHVSLFWYQQALGQGPEFLTYFQNEAQLDKSGLPSDRFFAERPEGSVSTLKIQRTQQEDSAVYLCASSSPTGRNQPQHFGDGTRLSIL.